Described below is a single T cell receptor (beta chain) sequence and its context. This entry belongs to a study of cytomegalovirus exposure and HLA in healthy donors. PCR used 60 Vbeta primers and 13 Jbeta primers. Profiling relied on immunoSEQ multiplex PCR, and the TCRdb table lists in-frame clones only, not all of them. The sample carries around 180,000 clones, about four fifths recorded once. The V end was cut by 1 base, the J end by 6 bases, with 10 bases between. The germline V gene has CDR1 SGHTA and CDR2 FQGNSA. CDR3 length: 13 amino acids. The chain joins TRBV7-2 to TRBJ2-7, with D possibly TRBD2 on 6 matching bases. The sample taken for sequencing was PBMCs. This TCR was recovered from a woman aged 50 to 60 in good health and CMV-seronegative. In nucleotides, the CDR3 is TGTGCCAGCAGCTTAGAGCTGGGACTCGAGCAGTACTTC. Its protein is CASSLELGLEQYF.